The clone carrying this T cell receptor (beta chain) was picked up many times. What it recognizes is unknown. This entry is derived from a study of human T cells and chemical hapten exposure. Study-wide background: For sensitization, 2% DPC was applied to an approximately 2 cm by approximately 2 cm patch of upper inner arm skin. The study's findings and limits: Counts of TCRs above 1 in 1000 frequency stayed unchanged with DPC sensitization.

Trimming left V 4 bases short and J 4 bases short, with 20 bases between. This CDR3 contains 16 residues. The germline gives CDR1 SGHRS, CDR2 YFSETQ. Time point here: pre-sensitization, week 0. This sample's treatment: therapeutic diphenylcyclopropenone sensitization with weekly scalp DPC. The authors' total RNA extraction used unfractionated whole blood. From the RACE reads, TCRdb called clonotypes with MiXCR, one entry per CDR3 protein. The data contain fewer than 45,000 distinct CDR3 sequences, about a tenth of them singletons. The V call is TRBV5-1, the J call TRBJ1-2; weak D call: TRBD1 (5 bases). The sequence was obtained from a man between 50 and 59 years old with alopecia areata. Some clones in this sample may be carry-over from other donors' samples. The sample in question was whole blood, obtained in connection with sensitization to the hapten diphenylcyclopropenone (DPC). CDR3 residues: CASSAQDSGLTYGYTF. For the CDR3, the DNA is TGCGCCAGCAGCGCGCAAGACTCGGGACTCACCTATGGCTACACCTTC. Variable domain in full (rest from reference TRBV5-1 and TRBJ1-2): KAGVTQTPRYLIKTRGQQVTLSCSPISGHRSVSWYQQTPGQGLQFLFEYFSETQRNKGNFPGRFSGRQFSNSRSEMNVSTLELGDSALYLCASSAQDSGLTYGYTFGSGTRLTVV.